Sequencing of this T cell receptor (beta chain) was carried out in a study of cytomegalovirus exposure and HLA in healthy donors. A multiplex PCR was run with 60 Vbeta primers and 13 Jbeta primers. Profiling relied on immunoSEQ multiplex PCR, and the TCRdb table lists in-frame clones only, not all of them. Of some 70,000 clones in the sample, roughly 70% were seen once. The germline gives CDR1 SGHRS, CDR2 YFSETQ. Between the trimmed V and J ends, which lost 4 bases and 1 base, there was a span of 11 bases. The CDR3 covers 14 residues. This clonotype was obtained from a woman under 40 in good health and CMV-seronegative. Sequencing was done on a sample of PBMCs. The gene calls are TRBV5-1 and TRBJ1-1, with a tentative D call TRBD1 (6 bases). CDR3 coding DNA: TGCGCCAGCAGCACCCTACAGGGGAACACTGAAGCTTTCTTT. Its protein product is CASSTLQGNTEAFF.